The 9 T cell receptor beta chains given below trace back to one sample, sequenced in a study of OX40 agonist ivuxolimab in advanced cancers. Library preparation was by the immunoSEQ multiplex PCR assay. The immuneACCESS repertoire file appears here via TCRdb, limited to in-frame rearrangements. These files lack a portion of the clones; in checked studies, under half of the deficit traces to unresolved V genes, and the cause of the others is not known. The sample profile shows some 80,000 clones; about 83% of them were found once. The leading ten clones occupy under 7.5% of the sample. The sequencing here drew on CD4+ or CD8+ T cells sorted from blood, taken in a trial of the OX40 agonist ivuxolimab. These receptors originate from an adult with an advanced solid tumor such as melanoma, head and neck, liver or kidney cancer.

The V and J genes are TRBV5-1 and TRBJ1-3; unclear D gene. The V gene lost 2 bases and the J gene lost 3 bases, with 0 bases spanning the gap. The CDR3 length is 11 residues. Germline V CDR1 and CDR2: SGHRS, YFSETQ. This chain's CDR3 is CASSFGNTIYF. The DNA for the CDR3 is TGCGCCAGCAGCTTTGGAAACACCATATATTTT.

The J gene is TRBJ2-1, the V gene TRBV10-3; unclear D gene. There are 12 residues in the CDR3. Trimming took 4 bases from V and 5 from J, leaving 6 bases between them. Germline CDR1 reads ENHRY; CDR2 reads SYGVKD. CDR3 in amino acids: CAISGTNNEQFF. In nucleotides, the CDR3 is TGTGCCATCAGTGGGACCAACAATGAGCAGTTCTTC.

The chain joins TRBV7-6 to TRBJ1-1, with D possibly being TRBD1 (6 bases). Looked up from germline, CDR1 is SGHVS and CDR2 is FNYEAQ. Trimming removed 5 bases from V and 4 bases from J, with 23 bases in between. The CDR3 runs 17 residues. Here the CDR3 reads CASSLTQIQGRRTEAFF. The CDR3 DNA reads as TGTGCCAGCAGCCTAACACAAATACAGGGTCGGCGCACTGAAGCTTTCTTT.

The rearrangement joins TRBV28 to TRBJ2-7, with 9 bases fitting TRBD1. Germline V lookup: CDR1 MDHEN, CDR2 SYDVKM. The CDR3 sequence is 15 residues long. The trim removed 1 base at V and 7 bases at J, leaving 8 bases unmatched. CDR3 sequence reads: CASSLYGTGSFEQYF. Here the CDR3 DNA reads TGTGCCAGCAGTTTATATGGGACAGGGTCGTTTGAGCAGTACTTC.

The chain has TRBV5-1 and TRBJ2-7, with 7 bases lining up with TRBD2. V lost 2 bases, J lost 2 bases, and 4 bases stayed unmatched. Germline V gene sequence: CDR1 SGHRS, CDR2 YFSETQ. This CDR3 has 14 amino acids. CDR3 region: CASSFASGTYEQYF. In DNA, the CDR3 is TGCGCCAGCAGCTTTGCTAGCGGAACCTACGAGCAGTACTTC. The entire variable domain, with the rest obtained from reference TRBV5-1 and TRBJ2-7, is as follows: KAGVTQTPRYLIKTRGQQVTLSCSPISGHRSVSWYQQTPGQGLQFLFEYFSETQRNKGNFPGRFSGRQFSNSRSEMNVSTLELGDSALYLCASSFASGTYEQYFGPGTRLTVT.

The chain links TRBV18 to TRBJ2-1, with 9 positions matching TRBD1. This CDR3 spans 18 amino acids. Unmatched junction bases numbered 8, after V lost 2 bases and J lost 0 bases. Looked up from germline, CDR1 is KGHSH and CDR2 is LQKENI. CDR3 loop: CASSPDQGTGFSYNEQFF. In DNA, the CDR3 is TGTGCCAGCTCACCAGATCAGGGGACAGGGTTCTCCTACAATGAGCAGTTCTTC.

The J gene is TRBJ1-6, the V gene TRBV18; maybe TRBD1 (5 bases). The CDR3 spans 15 residues. Germline lookup yields CDR1 KGHSH and CDR2 LQKENI. The germline V and J ends were trimmed by 1 base and 8 bases, with 12 bases remaining between them. CDR3 in amino acids: CASSPRSGRDSPLHF. DNA of the CDR3: TGTGCCAGCTCACCACGGTCAGGGAGAGATTCACCCCTCCACTTT.

The chain carries TRBV11-2 and TRBJ1-2; TRBD1 might be the D (6 bases). CDR1 and CDR2 (germline): SGHAT, FQNNGV. Trimming left V 8 bases short and J 8 bases short, with 15 bases between. This CDR3 has 12 residues. CDR3 region: CASWGQGSGYTF. The CDR3 DNA reads TGTGCCAGCTGGGGTCAGGGGTCGGGCTACACCTTC.

The chain has TRBV6-1 and TRBJ1-1; 7 bases align to TRBD1. The trim removed 3 bases at V and 5 bases at J, leaving 3 bases unmatched. Germline V gene sequence: CDR1 MNHNS, CDR2 SASEGT. CDR3 length: 13 residues. Written as DNA, the CDR3 is TGTGCCAGCAGTGAGAGGGGGCGGACTGAAGCTTTCTTT. Translated, it gives CASSERGRTEAFF.